Listed here are 4 T cell receptor beta chains from one sample, sequenced in a study of regulatory T cells in long-lasting Graves disease. Time point noted: newly diagnosed GD, antithyroid drugs for less than 3 months. Construction of the TCR library relied on RNA isolated from PBMCs. To make TCR beta libraries, researchers used iRepertoire HTBI primers and Arm-PCR of CDR3 regions. TCRdb ran MiXCR on the multiplex PCR reads and lists one entry per CDR3 protein. Of about 530,000 distinct CDR3 sequences listed, 16% are singletons. The sample also formed part of further work on T cells in Graves' hyperthyroidism and ophthalmopathy.

The input for sequencing was peripheral blood mononuclear cells (PBMCs), taken at new diagnosis, from a patient treated with antithyroid drugs. Every receptor here comes from a woman aged 35-65 years with Graves disease.

This clonotype occurred many times. The V and J genes are TRBV7-9 and TRBJ1-6, with 7 positions matching TRBD1. The trim removed 5 bases at V and 7 bases at J, leaving 5 bases unmatched. The CDR3 is 14 amino acids. Looked up from germline, CDR1 is SEHNR and CDR2 is FQNEAQ (reference sequence). CDR3 sequence reads: CASSPRGDNSPLHF. The CDR3 DNA follows: TGTGCCAGCAGCCCCAGGGGGGACAATTCACCCCTCCACTTT.

This clonotype showed up many times. J is TRBJ1-6 and V is TRBV12-3 or TRBV12-4, with 7 positions matching TRBD1. Trimming removed 5 bases from V and 7 bases from J; junction bases left unmatched: 11. The CDR3 covers 16 residues. The CDR3 here is CASSPPGGLWNSPLHF. CDR3 nucleotides: TGTGCCAGCAGTCCCCCAGGGGGGTTGTGGAATTCACCCCTCCACTTT.

Comment on this clonotype: It may be a read error: a sequence one base away is much more abundant. The V gene is TRBV20-1, the J gene TRBJ2-1; no firm D call. This CDR3 region has 13 residues. V was cut by 3 bases and J by 10 bases, with 16 bases left in between. CDR1 DFQATT and CDR2 SNEGSKA come from the germline V gene (reference sequence). As DNA, the CDR3 is TGCAGTGCTAGCGGTCCAGATTACTACGAGCAGTTCTTC. Its translation: CSASGPDYYEQFF.

Many counts were recorded for this clonotype. The V call is TRBV24-1, the J call TRBJ2-3; D is ambiguous. CDR1 is KGHDR and CDR2 is SFDVKD in the germline V gene. The CDR3 loop spans 15 amino acids. Between the trimmed V and J ends, which lost 9 bases and 2 bases, there was a span of 17 bases. The CDR3 sequence: CATRNQRVITDTQYF. The CDR3 nucleotides are TGTGCCACCCGCAATCAAAGGGTCATCACAGATACGCAGTATTTT.